This TCR beta chain was documented in a study of CD8+ T cells in alopecia areata. Across the study: Patients received oral tofacitinib, 5 to 10 mg twice daily, for moderate-to-severe alopecia areata. The protocol delivered tofacitinib for 6 to 18 months, then withdrew it for 6 months. Study outcomes and limitations: Normal scalp showed lower clonality than lesional scalp, especially alopecia totalis/universalis.

Remarks on this clone: Its specificity is not known.

Isolated RNA was reverse transcribed into cDNA used as the sequencing template. Assay: immunoSEQ multiplex PCR; the TCRdb copy retains only in-frame clones and omits some. The data hold about 150,000 clones, with about 89% observed a single time. CDR1 MNHEY and CDR2 SMNVEV come from the germline V gene (reference sequence). There are 19 residues in the CDR3. Trimming removed 0 bases at V and 4 bases at J, with 24 bases between. PBMCs were stained for CD3, CD4 and CD8, and CD4+ and CD8+ T cells were sorted. The chain carries TRBV27 and TRBJ1-2; D remains unclear. This sample comprised CD8+ T cells sorted from blood, obtained at week 0. This receptor was identified in a human donor with alopecia areata. CDR3: CASSLSRGKGSLSTYGYTF. Written as DNA, the CDR3 is TGTGCCAGCAGTTTATCGAGAGGAAAGGGAAGTCTATCTACCTATGGCTACACCTTC.